The 32 T cell receptor beta chains listed next were all sequenced from one sample in a study of CD8 T cells in Susac syndrome. An input of roughly 0.45 to 1 ug of RNA was subjected to reverse transcription using random hexamers. Via MiXCR, TCRdb re-called the immunoSEQ multiplex PCR reads, giving one row per CDR3 protein. The sample holds roughly 200,000 distinct CDR3 sequences, 85% to 95% seen once. Specimen: CD4+ T cells from PBMCs. These receptors originate from a human donor in good health.

This clonotype was seen just once. This rearrangement joins TRBV29-1 to TRBJ2-5; 10 bases agree with TRBD2. CDR3 size: 14 residues. J lost 4 bases, V lost 7 bases, and 9 bases had no gene match. Germline CDR1 and CDR2: SQVTM and ANQGSEA. The CDR3 nucleotides are TGCAGCGCCCGACCCAGCGGGAGGGGAGAGACCCAGTACTTC. It is translated as CSARPSGRGETQYF.

The chain joins TRBV20-1 to TRBJ1-5; tentatively, D is TRBD1 (5 bases). Germline V gene data show CDR1 as DFQATT and CDR2 as SNEGSKA (reference sequence). V lost 1 base and J lost 6, with 10 bases in between. The CDR3 is 13 residues long. CDR3 residues: CSARGGGTQPQHF. In DNA, the CDR3 is TGCAGTGCTAGAGGGGGAGGGACTCAGCCCCAGCATTTT.

The V and J genes are TRBV7-9 and TRBJ2-7; D could derive from TRBD1 or TRBD2 (5 bases each). CDR1 is SEHNR and CDR2 is FQNEAQ in the germline V gene (reference sequence). V was trimmed by 0 bases and J by 3 bases, leaving 9 bases between them. The CDR3 sequence is 14 residues long. The CDR3 here is CASSLAGRGYEQYF. The CDR3 DNA is TGTGCCAGCAGCTTAGCGGGACGAGGCTACGAGCAGTACTTC.

V is TRBV19 and J is TRBJ2-1; D is uncertain. Germline V lookup: CDR1 LNHDA, CDR2 SQIVND (reference sequence). The V gene lost 8 bases and the J gene lost 2 bases, with 10 bases spanning the gap. The CDR3 contains 13 residues. The CDR3 loop reads CASSARAYNEQFF. For the CDR3, the DNA is TGTGCCAGTTCAGCCCGGGCCTACAATGAGCAGTTCTTC.

The rearrangement joins TRBV6-5 to TRBJ1-1; 9 positions match TRBD1. Germline V gene data show CDR1 as MNHEY and CDR2 as SVGAGI. The CDR3 is made up of 14 amino acids. The J segment lost 2 bases and the V segment lost 5 bases, leaving 3 bases of the junction unmatched. CDR3 sequence: CASSPDRGNTEAFF. CDR3 DNA sequence: TGTGCCAGCAGTCCGGACAGGGGAAACACTGAAGCTTTCTTT.

The V gene is TRBV29-1, the J gene TRBJ2-5; D may be TRBD1 (6 bases). This CDR3 has 13 amino acids. V shed 4 bases and J shed 5 bases, with 14 bases lying between them. Germline V lookup: CDR1 SQVTM, CDR2 ANQGSEA. The CDR3, as DNA: TGCAGCGTTGCGAAACAGGGTGGGGAGACCCAGTACTTC. Its translation: CSVAKQGGETQYF.

The V gene is TRBV3-1, the J gene TRBJ1-5; D is ambiguous. Per germline, CDR1 LGHDT and CDR2 YNNKEL (reference sequence). CDR3 length equals 12 residues. V was shortened by 2 bases and J by 6 bases, with 5 bases between the two germline ends. The CDR3 DNA is TGTGCCAGCAGCCAATCTCGTCAGCCCCAGCATTTT. It is translated as CASSQSRQPQHF. The full variable domain, in which reference TRBV3-1 and TRBJ1-5 provide the parts outside the CDR3, is DTAVSQTPKYLVTQMGNDKSIKCEQNLGHDTMYWYKQDSKKFLKIMFSYNNKELIINETVPNRFSPKSPDKAHLNLHINSLELGDSAVYFCASSQSRQPQHFGDGTRLSIL.

The rearrangement uses TRBV7-9 and TRBJ2-7; D might be TRBD2 (5 bases). From germline, CDR1 is SEHNR and CDR2 FQNEAQ (reference sequence). Deletions cut 5 bases from V and 6 bases from J, with 17 bases between. The CDR3 runs to 14 residues. The CDR3 sequence: CASSLTPSGGEQYF. As DNA, the CDR3 is TGTGCCAGCAGCCTAACCCCTTCCGGAGGCGAGCAGTACTTC.

V gene TRBV15 combines with J gene TRBJ2-5; D not resolved. CDR1 LNHNV and CDR2 YYDKDF come from the germline V gene (reference sequence). V lost 2 bases and J lost 8, with 9 bases in between. This CDR3 comprises 12 residues. The CDR3: CATSRNPGTQYF. As DNA, the CDR3 is TGTGCCACCAGCAGAAACCCTGGTACCCAGTACTTC. The full variable domain, completed using reference TRBV15 and TRBJ2-5, is DAMVIQNPRYQVTQFGKPVTLSCSQTLNHNVMYWYQQKSSQAPKLLFHYYDKDFNNEADTPDNFQSRRPNTSFCFLDIRSPGLGDTAMYLCATSRNPGTQYFGPGTRLLVL.

The rearrangement joins TRBV2 to TRBJ2-5; 10 nucleotides align to TRBD2. The trim removed 6 bases at V and 1 base at J, leaving 8 bases unmatched. Germline V gives CDR1 SNHLY, CDR2 FYNNEI. This CDR3 has 16 amino acids. The DNA of the CDR3 is TGTGCCAGCAGGGACCCGGGACTAGCGACCCAAGAGACCCAGTACTTC. Residues: CASRDPGLATQETQYF.

This clonotype came up once. This chain joins TRBV29-1 and TRBJ1-1; no definite D call. Per the germline V gene, CDR1 is SQVTM and CDR2 is ANQGSEA. Trimming took 3 bases from V and 7 from J, leaving 12 bases between them. This CDR3 is built from 12 residues. Written as DNA, the CDR3 is TGCAGCGTTGACCCGAGGGTTGGTGAAGCTTTCTTT. It yields the protein CSVDPRVGEAFF.

The V gene is TRBV20-1, the J gene TRBJ2-1; D not resolved. The CDR3 has 15 residues. V lost 0 bases and J 6 bases, leaving 15 bases between the germline ends. The germline CDR1 and CDR2 sequences are DFQATT and SNEGSKA (reference sequence). The CDR3 sequence is CSARDVATPGNEQFF. CDR3 DNA: TGCAGTGCTAGAGATGTCGCGACTCCTGGCAATGAGCAGTTCTTC.

This chain uses TRBV30 with TRBJ1-4; D is undetermined. The CDR3 is made up of 13 amino acids. V gave up 0 bases and J gave up 7 bases, with 9 bases separating them. The germline V gene has CDR1 GTSNPN and CDR2 SVGIG (reference sequence). The DNA for the CDR3 is TGTGCCTGGAGTGTCAGTCGTCGTGAAAAACTGTTTTTT. Translated: CAWSVSRREKLFF.

The rearrangement links TRBV29-1 to TRBJ1-4; TRBD1 agrees at 8 bases. J gave up 8 bases and V 3 bases, and 5 bases lay outside the gene matches. The CDR3 loop spans 13 amino acids. CDR1 is SQVTM, CDR2 ANQGSEA, per germline. The CDR3 region is CSVDRGPGEKLFF. The CDR3, as DNA: TGCAGCGTTGACAGGGGGCCGGGGGAAAAACTGTTTTTT. Based on the CDR3 plus reference TRBV29-1 and TRBJ1-4, the full variable domain is SAVISQKPSRDICQRGTSLTIQCQVDSQVTMMFWYRQQPGQSLTLIATANQGSEATYESGFVIDKFPISRPNLTFSTLTVSNMSPEDSSIYLCSVDRGPGEKLFFGSGTQLSVL.

The chain combines TRBV29-1 with TRBJ1-5; a weak D match, TRBD1 (5 bases). The germline V and J ends were trimmed by 4 bases and 3 bases, with 7 bases remaining between them. Germline CDR1 reads SQVTM; CDR2 reads ANQGSEA. The CDR3 runs 12 residues. In nucleotides, the CDR3 is TGCAGCGTTGGACAGACCAATCAGCCCCAGCATTTT. It translates to CSVGQTNQPQHF. The full variable domain, its missing parts supplied by reference TRBV29-1 and TRBJ1-5, is SAVISQKPSRDICQRGTSLTIQCQVDSQVTMMFWYRQQPGQSLTLIATANQGSEATYESGFVIDKFPISRPNLTFSTLTVSNMSPEDSSIYLCSVGQTNQPQHFGDGTRLSIL.

This chain links TRBV4-3 with TRBJ1-5; no clear D. Trimming took off 0 bases at V and 3 bases at J, with 6 bases between the two ends. The germline gives CDR1 LGHNA, CDR2 YSLEER. The CDR3 sequence is 14 residues long. The CDR3 coding sequence is TGCGCCAGCAGCCAAGACAGGTTCAATCAGCCCCAGCATTTT. As protein: CASSQDRFNQPQHF.

This rearrangement joins TRBV29-1 to TRBJ2-2; D perhaps matches TRBD2 (6 bases). The germline V and J ends were trimmed by 4 bases and 4 bases, with 13 bases remaining between them. There are 14 residues in the CDR3. The germline V gene has CDR1 SQVTM and CDR2 ANQGSEA. DNA of the CDR3: TGCAGCGTTGGTCCGGGAGTCACCACCGGGGAGCTGTTTTTT. Translating it yields CSVGPGVTTGELFF.

The V gene is TRBV9, the J gene TRBJ2-3; the match to TRBD2 covers 8 bases. The CDR3 runs to 15 residues. With V trimmed by 4 bases and J by 0 bases, 4 bases remained unmatched. Germline V CDR1 and CDR2: SGDLS, YYNGEE. CDR3 in amino acids: CASSPASGSTDTQYF. As DNA, the CDR3 is TGTGCCAGCAGCCCCGCTAGCGGGAGCACAGATACGCAGTATTTT.

The CDR3 sequence: CSARRTSGNSYEQYF. CDR3 coding DNA: TGCAGTGCTAGGAGGACTAGCGGGAACTCCTACGAGCAGTACTTC. V gene TRBV20-1 combines with J gene TRBJ2-7, with 12 bases that match TRBD2. CDR1 is DFQATT and CDR2 is SNEGSKA in the germline V gene (reference sequence). This CDR3 region has 15 residues. The ends lost 3 bases at V and 0 bases at J; junction bases unmatched: 3.

The chain couples TRBV18 to TRBJ2-2; 7 positions agree with TRBD2. Germline V gene sequence: CDR1 KGHSH, CDR2 LQKENI. The V gene end was trimmed by 6 bases and the J gene end by 2 bases; junction bases not matched to a gene: 12. The CDR3 covers 17 residues. The CDR3 sequence: CASSPLEASGNTGELFF. The CDR3 DNA reads as TGTGCCAGCTCTCCCCTGGAGGCTAGCGGAAACACCGGGGAGCTGTTTTTT.

The CDR3 bases are TGTGCCAGCAGTTGGGACAGTAGCTCTCTCGAGCAGTACTTC. It specifies CASSWDSSSLEQYF. The rearrangement joins TRBV2 to TRBJ2-7; 7 bases fit TRBD1. V was pared by 5 bases and J by 6 bases, with 10 bases of the junction left unmatched. The length of the CDR3 is 14 residues. Germline values: CDR1 SNHLY, CDR2 FYNNEI. The complete variable domain, with remaining parts taken from reference TRBV2 and TRBJ2-7, reads EPEVTQTPSHQVTQMGQEVILRCVPISNHLYFYWYRQILGQKVEFLVSFYNNEISEKSEIFDDQFSVERPDGSNFTLKIRSTKLEDSAMYFCASSWDSSSLEQYFGPGTRLTVT.

This clonotype was seen once. The rearrangement joins TRBV24-1 to TRBJ2-3; D may be TRBD2 (5 bases). Germline V CDR1 and CDR2: KGHDR, SFDVKD. The CDR3 contains 13 residues. V was pared by 9 bases and J by 3 bases, with 12 bases between. Written as DNA, the CDR3 is TGTGCCACCTCGAGGGATCGAACAGATACGCAGTATTTT. Protein: CATSRDRTDTQYF.

This clonotype was observed once. The chain has TRBV29-1 and TRBJ2-7; D might be TRBD1 (5 bases). V was trimmed by 0 bases and J by 2 bases, leaving 8 bases between them. Germline V gives CDR1 SQVTM, CDR2 ANQGSEA. CDR3 size: 13 residues. As DNA, the CDR3 is TGCAGCGTTGAAGACGACAGCCCCTACGAGCAGTACTTC. It yields the protein CSVEDDSPYEQYF.

The chain uses TRBV20-1 and TRBJ1-5; a weak D match, TRBD1 (5 bases). The ends were cut back, 6 bases at V and 6 bases at J, with 18 bases in the middle. The CDR3 sequence is 14 residues long. Germline V gene sequence: CDR1 DFQATT, CDR2 SNEGSKA (reference sequence). CDR3 sequence: CSAVSARVPQPQHF. In DNA form, the CDR3 reads TGCAGTGCCGTGTCGGCCAGGGTGCCTCAGCCCCAGCATTTT.

V gene TRBV12-3 or TRBV12-4 combines with J gene TRBJ2-7, with 8 bases lining up with TRBD2. Germline trimming cut 3 bases from V and 2 bases from J; bases unmatched to any gene: 3. The CDR3 sequence is 14 residues long. CDR3 in amino acids: CASSFPGGTYEQYF. The CDR3 DNA sequence: TGTGCCAGCAGTTTTCCGGGAGGGACCTACGAGCAGTACTTC.

The chain carries TRBV3-1 and TRBJ2-5, with 12 nucleotides matching TRBD1. This CDR3 is 16 amino acids long. V lost 3 bases, J lost 5 bases, and 7 bases stayed unmatched. Germline lookup yields CDR1 LGHDT and CDR2 YNNKEL (reference sequence). This chain's CDR3 is CASSQSRDRGLETQYF. CDR3 DNA sequence: TGTGCCAGCAGCCAGTCCCGGGACAGGGGGCTGGAGACCCAGTACTTC.

This clonotype was detected once. The CDR3 DNA follows: TGCAGCTCGACAGGGGAAGAGACCCAGTACTTC. Protein: CSSTGEETQYF. This chain links TRBV20-1 with TRBJ2-5, with TRBD1 identical over 8 bases. CDR1 DFQATT and CDR2 SNEGSKA come from the germline V gene (reference sequence). The CDR3 extends over 11 amino acids.

CDR3 nucleotide sequence: TGCAGTGCTTCGTCCGGGACAGCAAATCAGCCCCAGCATTTT. Its translation: CSASSGTANQPQHF. V usage is TRBV20-1 and J usage is TRBJ1-5, with 7 bases that match TRBD1. Trimming cost V 5 bases and J 4 bases; bases outside gene matches: 8. The CDR3 sequence is 14 residues long. The germline V gene has CDR1 DFQATT and CDR2 SNEGSKA (reference sequence).

The chain has TRBV9 and TRBJ2-1; 7 bases agree with TRBD2. V lost 3 bases and J lost 6; bases outside the gene matches: 12. This CDR3 has 16 residues. Germline-derived CDR1 and CDR2 are SGDLS and YYNGEE. The CDR3 bases are TGTGCCAGCAGCGCAAGGACTAGTAATTCAATCAATGAGCAGTTCTTC. As protein: CASSARTSNSINEQFF. The full variable domain, completed using reference TRBV9 and TRBJ2-1, is DSGVTQTPKHLITATGQRVTLRCSPRSGDLSVYWYQQSLDQGLQFLIQYYNGEERAKGNILERFSAQQFPDLHSELNLSSLELGDSALYFCASSARTSNSINEQFFGPGTRLTVL.

This chain uses TRBV9 with TRBJ2-5; 13 bases align to TRBD2. J gave up 5 bases and V 0 bases, and 4 bases lay outside the gene matches. The CDR3 is made up of 16 amino acids. Germline V lookup: CDR1 SGDLS, CDR2 YYNGEE. CDR3 amino acids: CASSVGGLAGRETQYF. CDR3 coding DNA: TGTGCCAGCAGCGTAGGGGGACTAGCGGGAAGGGAGACCCAGTACTTC.

The chain carries TRBV7-9 and TRBJ1-2; unclear D gene. CDR1 is SEHNR, CDR2 FQNEAQ, per germline (reference sequence). CDR3 length equals 14 residues. The V end was cut by 4 bases, the J end by 7 bases, with 16 bases between. The CDR3, as DNA: TGTGCCAGCAGCTACCCCCTTCCGGTTGCTGGCTACACCTTC. Translation gives CASSYPLPVAGYTF.

The V and J genes are TRBV18 and TRBJ1-5; a weak D match, TRBD1 (5 bases). The V and J ends lost 6 bases and 7 bases respectively, with 19 bases between them. The germline V gene has CDR1 KGHSH and CDR2 LQKENI. The CDR3 runs 15 residues. CDR3 in amino acids: CASSAGGGMKQPQHF. The DNA of the CDR3 is TGTGCCAGCTCCGCTGGCGGGGGAATGAAACAGCCCCAGCATTTT.